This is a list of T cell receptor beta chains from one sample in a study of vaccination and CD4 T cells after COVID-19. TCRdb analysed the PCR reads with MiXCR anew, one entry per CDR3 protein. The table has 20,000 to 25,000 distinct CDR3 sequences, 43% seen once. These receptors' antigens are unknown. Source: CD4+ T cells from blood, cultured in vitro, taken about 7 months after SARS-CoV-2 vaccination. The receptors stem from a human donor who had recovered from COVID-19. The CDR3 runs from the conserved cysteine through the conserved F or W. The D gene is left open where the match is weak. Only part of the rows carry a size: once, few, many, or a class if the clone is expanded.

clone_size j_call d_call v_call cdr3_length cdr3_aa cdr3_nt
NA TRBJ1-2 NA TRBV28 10 CASRSFGYTF TGTGCCAGCAGGAGTTTTGGCTACACCTTC
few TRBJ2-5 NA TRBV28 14 CASSRRGAEETQYF TGTGCCAGCAGTCGACGGGGCGCCGAGGAGACCCAGTACTTC
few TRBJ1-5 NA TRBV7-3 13 CASSLTSGQPQHF TGTGCCAGCAGCTTAACGTCGGGCCAGCCCCAGCATTTT
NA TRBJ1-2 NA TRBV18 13 CASSPGGFSGYTF TGTGCCAGCTCCCCGGGTGGGTTTTCTGGCTACACCTTC
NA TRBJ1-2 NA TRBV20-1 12 CSARTGRYGYTF TGCAGTGCTAGGACAGGACGTTATGGCTACACCTTC
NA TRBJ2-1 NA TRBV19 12 CASSQPYNEQFF TGTGCCAGTAGCCAACCCTACAATGAGCAGTTCTTC
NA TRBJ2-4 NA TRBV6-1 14 CASRSRGQGNIQYF TGTGCCAGCAGATCCAGGGGTCAGGGAAACATTCAGTACTTC
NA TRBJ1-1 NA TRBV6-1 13 CASSEHFGTEAFF TGTGCCAGCAGTGAACATTTTGGCACTGAAGCTTTCTTT
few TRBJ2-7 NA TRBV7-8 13 CASTRSGVDEQYF TGTGCCAGCACCCGGTCCGGAGTGGACGAGCAGTACTTC
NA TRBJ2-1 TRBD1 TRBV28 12 CASRQGDNEQFF TGTGCCAGCCGACAGGGAGACAATGAGCAGTTCTTC
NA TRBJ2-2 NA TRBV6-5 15 CASSLDVPNTGELFF TGTGCCAGCAGTTTGGACGTACCGAACACCGGGGAGCTGTTTTTT
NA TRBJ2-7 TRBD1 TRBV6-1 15 CASTRDSPFLNEQYF TGTGCCAGCACGAGGGACAGCCCCTTCCTGAACGAGCAGTACTTC
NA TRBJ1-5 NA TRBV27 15 CASSPIGGMGQPQHF TGTGCCAGCAGTCCGATCGGGGGGATGGGCCAGCCCCAGCATTTT